The 19 T cell receptor beta chains presented below share a single source sample, sequenced in a study of molecular identifiers for immune sequencing clone quantification. TCRdb re-called the PCR reads through MiXCR, storing one row per CDR3 protein. Of fewer than 350,000 distinct CDR3 sequences listed, 20% to 25% are singletons. Material: naive CD8+ T cells from blood, with Jurkat cell RNA spiked in. Described subset: FACS-sorted CD8+CD4-CCR7+CD45RA+ naive T cells. These receptors were obtained from a human donor in good health. Some libraries in this study had Jurkat cell RNA spiked in.

Regarding this clonotype: Being one base from a much bigger clone, this may be a read error. V is TRBV7-8 and J is TRBJ2-3; TRBD2 is a possible D gene (5 bases). Germline V gene lookup returns CDR1 SGHVS and CDR2 FQNEAQ. The CDR3 spans 16 residues. Trimming stripped 7 bases from V and 2 bases from J, with 19 bases between. The CDR3 loop reads CASKTSELANTDTQYF. In nucleotides, the CDR3 is TGTGCCAGCAAGACATCAGAGCTAGCCAACACAGATACGCAGTATTTT.

On this clonotype: Germline and junction disagree at one end, which may indicate a read error. The genes are TRBV27 and TRBJ1-4; 9 bases are shared with TRBD1. The CDR3 is 14 amino acids. Germline V gene lookup returns CDR1 MNHEY and CDR2 SMNVEV (reference sequence). Here the CDR3 DNA reads TGTGCCAGCAGTTTGGGACAGGGTAATGAAAAACTGGTTTTT. This sequence encodes CASSLGQGNEKLVF.

The chain employs TRBV9 and TRBJ2-3; D not resolved. CDR1 is SGDLS and CDR2 is YYNGEE in the germline V gene. V dropped 0 bases and J dropped 8 bases, with 10 bases sitting between them. The CDR3 totals 13 residues. CDR3 amino acids: CASSVDEFGTQYF. DNA for the CDR3: TGTGCCAGCAGCGTAGATGAGTTCGGTACGCAGTATTTT.

This clonotype was detected only a few times. The CDR3, as DNA: TGTGCCAGCAGAATAATTTTTGCGGACAGGGGGAACACCGGGGAGCTGTTTTTT. This codes for CASRIIFADRGNTGELFF. The V call is TRBV6-2 or TRBV6-3, the J call TRBJ2-2; TRBD1 matches 9 bases. Germline-derived CDR1 and CDR2 are MNHEY and SVGEGT. Trimming at V came to 6 bases and at J to 1 base, leaving 12 bases not matched to a gene. The CDR3 covers 18 residues.

To note about this clonotype: One base away lies a much larger clone, so this may be a sequencing read error. CDR3 sequence: CASSSHNQETQCF. CDR3 nucleotide sequence: TGTGCCAGCAGCTCGCACAACCAAGAGACCCAGTGCTTC. The rearrangement uses TRBV5-4 and TRBJ2-5; D is ambiguous. The CDR3 has 13 residues. The germline CDR1 and CDR2 sequences are SGHNT and YYREEE (reference sequence).

Remarks on this clonotype: A much larger clone lies a single base off, so this may be a read error. The rearrangement joins TRBV6-6 to TRBJ2-4, with D possibly matching TRBD1 (7 bases). Germline lookup yields CDR1 MNHNY and CDR2 SVGAGI (reference sequence). This CDR3 has 16 residues. V lost 6 bases and J 0 bases, leaving 15 bases between the germline ends. The chain's CDR3 is CASSTAGGLAKNIQYF. CDR3 bases: TGTGCCAGCAGCACAGCAGGGGGGTTAGCCAAAAACATTCAGTACTTC.

This chain joins TRBV27 and TRBJ2-5; D gene unclear. Germline V gives CDR1 MNHEY, CDR2 SMNVEV (reference sequence). Trimming cost V 8 bases and J 0 bases, with 19 bases left between them. CDR3 length: 16 residues. Written as DNA, the CDR3 is TGTGCCAGCTCCCCGCTCGGCGTAACGTACCAAGAGACCCAGTACTTC. As protein: CASSPLGVTYQETQYF.

In its sample, this clonotype was seen once. Possible read error: a much larger clone is one base away. The J gene is TRBJ2-1, the V gene TRBV6-5, with D perhaps matching TRBD1 (6 bases). Germline values: CDR1 MNHEY, CDR2 SVGAGI. V lost 8 bases to trimming and J lost 4 bases, with 15 bases between them. The CDR3 loop spans 14 amino acids. This chain's CDR3 is CASGSGTYYNEQFF. CDR3 nucleotide sequence: TGTGCCAGCGGTTCCGGGACATATTACAATGAGCAGTTCTTC.

This clonotype was seen more than once but under ten times. The V call is TRBV7-9, the J call TRBJ1-5; D is uncertain. CDR3 length equals 15 residues. Trimming removed 5 bases at V and 4 bases at J, with 15 bases between. Germline CDR1 SEHNR, CDR2 FQNEAQ (reference sequence). The CDR3 loop is CASSPLDRTNQPQHF. The CDR3 DNA reads TGTGCCAGCAGCCCCCTCGATAGGACTAATCAGCCCCAGCATTTT.

This clonotype came up many times. The chain carries TRBV6-2 or TRBV6-3 and TRBJ2-7; a possible D gene is TRBD2 (5 bases). CDR1 is MNHEY and CDR2 is SVGEGT in the germline V gene. This CDR3 has 14 amino acids. The germline V and J ends were trimmed by 4 bases and 3 bases, with 13 bases remaining between them. The CDR3 reads CASSFGLLNYEQYF. DNA for the CDR3: TGTGCCAGCAGTTTCGGACTTTTGAACTACGAGCAGTACTTC.

This clonotype has at least ten counts. The chain recombines TRBV11-2 with TRBJ2-3, with 8 bases aligning to TRBD2. Trimming took 5 bases from V and 4 from J; bases not matched to a gene: 8. The CDR3 has 15 amino acids. Germline lookup yields CDR1 SGHAT and CDR2 FQNNGV. The CDR3 region has the DNA TGTGCCAGCAGCCCCGGGGGGGCCTGGCCAGATACGCAGTATTTT. Residues: CASSPGGAWPDTQYF.

This clonotype was recorded many times. The chain carries TRBV12-3 or TRBV12-4 and TRBJ1-1; TRBD1 aligns across 11 bases. V gave up 6 bases and J gave up 5 bases; unmatched junction bases: 5. This CDR3 is built from 14 residues. CDR3 region: CASRDRGRGTEAFF. DNA of the CDR3: TGTGCCAGCAGGGACAGGGGGCGCGGGACTGAAGCTTTCTTT.

In regard to this clonotype: A much larger clone differs from this one at a single base, so this may be a read error. This rearrangement joins TRBV4-1 to TRBJ2-1; D is uncertain. The V gene's germline CDR1 is MGHRA and CDR2 YSYEKL. This CDR3 is built from 15 residues. The CDR3 reads CASGQDRYLYNEQFF. Here the CDR3 DNA reads TGCGCCAGCGGCCAAGATAGGTATCTCTACAATGAGCAGTTCTTC.

This clonotype was detected ten times or more. The chain combines TRBV5-1 with TRBJ1-4; perhaps TRBD1 as D (6 bases). This CDR3 comprises 17 residues. The V end was cut by 4 bases, the J end by 4 bases, with 20 bases between. Germline V lookup: CDR1 SGHRS, CDR2 YFSETQ. In DNA, the CDR3 is TGCGCCAGCAGCCGGACGACGGTGACAGGTTATAATGAAAAACTGTTTTTT. This sequence encodes CASSRTTVTGYNEKLFF.

The J gene is TRBJ2-3, the V gene TRBV9, with D tentatively TRBD1 or TRBD2 (6 bases each). Germline CDR1 is SGDLS and CDR2 is YYNGEE. V was clipped by 4 bases and J by 0 bases, with 15 bases between them. The CDR3 spans 16 residues. The DNA for the CDR3 is TGTGCCAGCAGCCGGGGGCTAGCCGTCAGCACAGATACGCAGTATTTT. It is translated as CASSRGLAVSTDTQYF.

This clonotype was found many times. The rearrangement links TRBV30 to TRBJ1-3; D unresolved. With 0 bases removed from V and 0 bases from J, the gap between germline ends came to 12 bases. CDR1 is GTSNPN and CDR2 is SVGIG in the germline V gene (reference sequence). This CDR3 spans 16 amino acids. CDR3 in DNA: TGTGCCTGGAGTGTACGGATAGGAAGCTCTGGAAACACCATATATTTT. This gives the protein CAWSVRIGSSGNTIYF.

This clonotype was counted at least ten times. The V gene is TRBV6-1, the J gene TRBJ1-1; D might be TRBD1 (5 bases). The CDR3 extends over 15 amino acids. Germline V gene lookup returns CDR1 MNHNS and CDR2 SASEGT. With 6 bases removed from V and 0 bases from J, the gap between germline ends came to 14 bases. The CDR3 spells CASRPRQPLNTEAFF. The CDR3 nucleotides read TGTGCCAGCAGACCCAGACAGCCACTGAACACTGAAGCTTTCTTT.

This clonotype was detected many times. V gene TRBV29-1 combines with J gene TRBJ2-3; 14 bases are a match to TRBD2. Germline CDR1 reads SQVTM; CDR2 reads ANQGSEA. Trimming cost V 5 bases and J 5 bases; bases outside gene matches: 15. CDR3 length: 18 residues. The CDR3 protein is CSVTRARAGLAGGDTQYF. The CDR3 bases are TGCAGCGTTACCCGAGCCCGTGCTGGACTAGCGGGAGGAGATACGCAGTATTTT.

To note about this clonotype: A read error may explain this, as a much larger clone is one base away. The CDR3 DNA reads as TGTGCCGGCAGTTTATATCCCGGGACTAGGTACTACGAGCAGTACTTC. It codes for CAGSLYPGTRYYEQYF. The V and J genes are TRBV27 and TRBJ2-7; 8 nucleotides align to TRBD2. Germline assignment: CDR1 MNHEY and CDR2 SMNVEV (reference sequence). The CDR3 extends over 16 amino acids.